This TCR beta chain was found in a study of cytomegalovirus exposure and HLA in healthy donors. The repertoire was sequenced with immunoSEQ multiplex PCR; TCRdb's copy has only in-frame clones and lacks some. The table includes around 200,000 clones, roughly 88% detected once. Trimming cost V 7 bases and J 4 bases; bases outside gene matches: 11. The germline V gene has CDR1 ENHRY and CDR2 SYGVKD. The CDR3 is made up of 15 amino acids. About this clone itself: What it binds is unknown.

Regarding the study as a whole: Later, an analysis found that TCR clusters from the first cohort tended to co-occur in the 120 validation repertoires. There were under 200 TCR beta chains listed as cytomegalovirus-associated.

V gene TRBV10-3 combines with J gene TRBJ2-3; 7 positions match TRBD2. The specimen sequenced was PBMCs. The TCR sequence derives from a woman aged 18-30 years in good health and CMV-seronegative. CDR3 residues: CAIKPSGSPPDTQYF. The CDR3, as DNA: TGTGCCATCAAGCCTAGCGGAAGTCCCCCAGATACGCAGTATTTT.